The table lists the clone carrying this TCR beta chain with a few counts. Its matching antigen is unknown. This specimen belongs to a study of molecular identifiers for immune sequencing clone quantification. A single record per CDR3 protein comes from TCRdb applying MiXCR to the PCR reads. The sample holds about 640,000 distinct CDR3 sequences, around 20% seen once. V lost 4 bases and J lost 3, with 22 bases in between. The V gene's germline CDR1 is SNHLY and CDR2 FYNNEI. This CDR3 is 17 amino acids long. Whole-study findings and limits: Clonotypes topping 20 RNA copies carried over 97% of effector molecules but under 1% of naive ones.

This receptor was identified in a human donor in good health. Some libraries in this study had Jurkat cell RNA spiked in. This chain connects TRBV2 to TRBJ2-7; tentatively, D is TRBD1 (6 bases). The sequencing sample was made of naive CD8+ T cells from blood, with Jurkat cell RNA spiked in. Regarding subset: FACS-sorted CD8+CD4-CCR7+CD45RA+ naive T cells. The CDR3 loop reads CASSGLFGWDTGYEQYF. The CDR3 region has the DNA TGTGCCAGCAGTGGCTTATTCGGCTGGGACACGGGCTACGAGCAGTACTTC. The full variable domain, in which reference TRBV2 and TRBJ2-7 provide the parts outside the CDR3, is EPEVTQTPSHQVTQMGQEVILRCVPISNHLYFYWYRQILGQKVEFLVSFYNNEISEKSEIFDDQFSVERPDGSNFTLKIRSTKLEDSAMYFCASSGLFGWDTGYEQYFGPGTRLTVT.